The 8 T cell receptor beta chains listed next were all sequenced from one sample in a study of CD8+CD57+ T cells in acquired aplastic anemia. For sequencing, patients were chosen who had shown expansion of CD8+CD57+ cells by flow cytometry. The template used for profiling TCR beta VDJ and CDR3 was genomic DNA. One entry per CDR3 protein results from TCRdb running MiXCR on the reads. The data hold about 40,000 distinct CDR3 sequences, with less than 65% observed a single time. Sequencing was performed on sorted CD4+, CD8+, or CD8+CD57+ T cells (not recorded which) from PBMCs. These receptors came from a human donor with aplastic anemia.

The V gene is TRBV3-1, the J gene TRBJ2-3; possible D gene TRBD2, 5 bases. The ends were cut back, 5 bases at V and 4 bases at J, with 16 bases in the middle. The CDR3 covers 15 residues. Germline CDR1 and CDR2: LGHDT and YNNKEL (reference sequence). CDR3 sequence: CASSFRAGVSDTQYF. The CDR3 DNA reads TGTGCCAGCAGCTTTCGAGCCGGGGTGTCAGATACGCAGTATTTT.

In this sample, this clonotype turned up a few times. J is TRBJ2-7 and V is TRBV15, with 8 bases that match TRBD1. The CDR3 totals 13 residues. Germline V gene sequence: CDR1 LNHNV, CDR2 YYDKDF (reference sequence). V shed 6 bases and J 2 bases; nucleotides not matched to a gene: 3. The DNA of the CDR3 is TGTGCCACCAGTAAGGGACAGGCCTACGAGCAGTACGTC. Its protein product is CATSKGQAYEQYV.

The chain employs TRBV7-8 and TRBJ2-3; 11 bases fit TRBD2. Germline CDR1 is SGHVS and CDR2 is FQNEAQ. Trimming took 1 base from V and 11 from J; bases not matched to a gene: 5. The CDR3 runs to 14 residues. CDR3 protein: CASSLVLAGGEQYF. CDR3 DNA sequence: TGTGCCAGCAGCTTAGTTCTAGCGGGGGGTGAGCAGTATTTT.

This clonotype was found many times. Its ends do not fully match the called genes, so a read error is possible. The rearrangement uses TRBV11-1 and TRBJ2-7; 8 bases are a match to TRBD2. This CDR3 region has 15 residues. Germline assignment: CDR1 SGHAT and CDR2 FQDESV (reference sequence). CDR3 sequence reads: CASSLDPRGGHEQCF. In DNA, the CDR3 is TGTGCCAGCAGCTTAGACCCCCGCGGGGGGCACGAGCAGTGCTTC.

This chain uses TRBV7-4 with TRBJ2-1; D may correspond to TRBD1 or TRBD2 (5 bases each). There are 12 residues in the CDR3. V shed 6 bases and J shed 4 bases, with 7 bases lying between them. Germline V gene lookup returns CDR1 SGHVT and CDR2 SQSDAQ. The CDR3 reads CASSWGYNEQFF. CDR3 nucleotides: TGTGCCAGCAGTTGGGGGTACAATGAGCAGTTCTTC.

This clonotype was counted between two and nine times. Compared with germline, one end of the junction differs, possibly owing to a read error. The chain joins TRBV7-8 to TRBJ2-7, with D unresolved. The CDR3 totals 13 residues. In germline, CDR1 is SGHVS, CDR2 FQNEAQ. This chain's CDR3 is CACSTPAGYEQYF. CDR3 bases: TGTGCCTGCAGTACCCCAGCTGGTTACGAGCAGTACTTC.

The rearrangement joins TRBV10-3 to TRBJ1-3; D is undetermined. Germline V gene lookup returns CDR1 ENHRY and CDR2 SYGVKD. The CDR3 spans 15 residues. V gave up 7 bases and J gave up 1 base, with 14 bases separating them. The CDR3, as DNA: TGTGCCATCACCCCCTCCGGAGGGTCTGGAAACACCATATATTTT. Its protein is CAITPSGGSGNTIYF.

V is TRBV7-8 and J is TRBJ2-7; no firm D call. V was shortened by 1 base and J by 2 bases, with 6 bases between the two germline ends. Germline values: CDR1 SGHVS, CDR2 FQNEAQ. The CDR3 loop spans 13 amino acids. DNA of the CDR3: TGTGCCAGCAGCTTAGTCGAAGCCTACGAGCAGTACTTC. It yields the protein CASSLVEAYEQYF.